Listed here are 20 T cell receptor beta chains from one sample, sequenced in a study of patients and donors after allogeneic stem cell transplantation. Using its own MiXCR run on the RT-PCR reads, TCRdb lists one record per CDR3 protein. The sample contains hundreds of thousands of distinct CDR3 sequences, around 16% of which appear only once. The sequenced sample consisted of blood, either unsorted or a sorted T cell fraction (not recorded which). The receptor source for this set is a human donor who was either an allogeneic HSCT recipient or a stem cell or donor lymphocyte infusion donor (not recorded which). It is not recorded whose cells these are; they may come from a transplant donor.

This clonotype has more than one count but fewer than ten. This chain joins TRBV20-1 and TRBJ1-3, with TRBD1 identical over 7 bases. CDR3 length: 13 amino acids. CDR1 and CDR2 (germline): DFQATT, SNEGSKA (reference sequence). With V trimmed by 7 bases and J by 2 bases, 5 bases remained unmatched. CDR3 bases: TGCAGTGTTCACCAGGGGGCTGGAAACACCATATATTTT. It specifies CSVHQGAGNTIYF.

The chain combines TRBV5-1 with TRBJ2-1, with 8 bases identical to TRBD1. Germline assignment: CDR1 SGHRS and CDR2 YFSETQ. The ends lost 0 bases at V and 2 bases at J; junction bases unmatched: 1. This CDR3 has 15 residues. The CDR3 reads CASSLAQGAYNEQFF. DNA of the CDR3: TGCGCCAGCAGCTTGGCACAGGGGGCCTACAATGAGCAGTTCTTC. Filled out from reference TRBV5-1 and TRBJ2-1, the complete variable domain reads KAGVTQTPRYLIKTRGQQVTLSCSPISGHRSVSWYQQTPGQGLQFLFEYFSETQRNKGNFPGRFSGRQFSNSRSEMNVSTLELGDSALYLCASSLAQGAYNEQFFGPGTRLTVL.

This clonotype was observed a handful of times. The J gene is TRBJ2-7, the V gene TRBV12-5; no firm D call. Trimming took off 6 bases at V and 3 bases at J, with 6 bases between the two ends. CDR1 and CDR2 (germline): LGHNT, FRNRAP. The length of the CDR3 is 11 residues. CDR3 sequence: CASGSYYEQYF. CDR3 nucleotide sequence: TGTGCTAGTGGCTCGTACTACGAGCAGTACTTC.

In its sample, this clonotype was seen many times. The genes are TRBV29-1 and TRBJ2-2; either TRBD1 or TRBD2 may supply D (6 bases each). The germline V and J ends were trimmed by 7 bases and 5 bases, with 17 bases remaining between them. The CDR3 totals 14 residues. CDR1 and CDR2 from the germline V gene are SQVTM and ANQGSEA. For the CDR3, the DNA is TGCAGCGCCACAGGGACTTACCCTACCGGGGAGCTGTTTTTT. Its protein is CSATGTYPTGELFF.

A few counts support this clonotype. The chain combines TRBV28 with TRBJ1-3; no firm D call. CDR1 is MDHEN and CDR2 is SYDVKM in the germline V gene. Trimming shortened V by 1 base and J by 0 bases, and 16 bases separated the two germline ends. This CDR3 region has 18 residues. The CDR3 DNA is TGTGCCAGCAGTTTATCGAAGAAACAGATCCCCTCTGGAAACACCATATATTTT. It is translated as CASSLSKKQIPSGNTIYF.

This clonotype was observed many times. J is TRBJ2-5 and V is TRBV10-3; perhaps TRBD2 as D (5 bases). Trimming shortened V by 6 bases and J by 3 bases, and 8 bases separated the two germline ends. The germline V gene has CDR1 ENHRY and CDR2 SYGVKD. CDR3 size: 12 residues. CDR3: CAISPREETQYF. In nucleotides, the CDR3 is TGTGCCATCAGCCCGCGGGAAGAGACCCAGTACTTC.

This clonotype was recorded many times. V and J are TRBV4-2 and TRBJ2-7, with TRBD2 matching 12 bases. The CDR3 contains 15 residues. Germline assignment: CDR1 LGHNA and CDR2 YNFKEQ. Germline trimming cut 4 bases from V and 3 bases from J; bases unmatched to any gene: 4. DNA for the CDR3: TGTGCCAGCAGCCCGACTAGCGGGGGCTTCTACGAGCAGTACTTC. Translating gives CASSPTSGGFYEQYF.

The V gene is TRBV4-3, the J gene TRBJ1-6; perhaps TRBD1 as D (5 bases). CDR3 length: 14 residues. V was shortened by 4 bases and J by 3 bases, with 7 bases between the two germline ends. Germline-derived CDR1 and CDR2 are LGHNA and YSLEER. CDR3: CASSPGLYNSPLHF. The CDR3 coding sequence is TGCGCCAGCAGCCCGGGACTCTATAATTCACCCCTCCACTTT.

This sequence joins TRBV20-1 and TRBJ1-6, with a weak D call TRBD1 (5 bases). Germline V gene data show CDR1 as DFQATT and CDR2 as SNEGSKA (reference sequence). Deletions cut 6 bases from V and 7 bases from J, with 19 bases between. CDR3 length: 15 residues. The CDR3, as DNA: TGCAGTGCCCCGGGACTCCGGGGACGAAATTCACCCCTCCACTTT. Translation gives CSAPGLRGRNSPLHF.

This clonotype occurred a few times. The chain has TRBV7-9 and TRBJ1-2; a weak D match, TRBD1 (6 bases). The germline V gene has CDR1 SEHNR and CDR2 FQNEAQ (reference sequence). This CDR3 contains 14 residues. V lost 7 bases and J lost 4, with 16 bases in between. CDR3 region: CASTQGHGSYGYTF. DNA of the CDR3: TGTGCCAGCACCCAGGGACACGGGAGCTATGGCTACACCTTC.

In its sample, this clonotype was seen a few times. V usage is TRBV5-1 and J usage is TRBJ2-2; 8 bases are a match to TRBD1. The CDR3 is made up of 15 amino acids. The germline gives CDR1 SGHRS, CDR2 YFSETQ. The trim removed 6 bases at V and 6 bases at J, leaving 10 bases unmatched. The CDR3 bases are TGCGCCAGCACCATGGGGACAGGTCCAGCCGGGGAGCTGTTTTTT. Translation: CASTMGTGPAGELFF.

This clonotype was observed a handful of times. This chain links TRBV30 with TRBJ2-1; 16 bases match TRBD2. The CDR3 is made up of 16 amino acids. The germline gives CDR1 GTSNPN, CDR2 SVGIG (reference sequence). Trimming at V came to 0 bases and at J to 10 bases, leaving 6 bases not matched to a gene. The CDR3 DNA is TGTGCCTGGAGTGTACCGGGACTAGCGGGAGGGAGGGAGCAGTTCTTC. Its translation is CAWSVPGLAGGREQFF.

The chain employs TRBV24-1 and TRBJ2-1; a weak D match, TRBD2 (5 bases). V was clipped by 1 base and J by 8 bases, with 11 bases between them. CDR1 is KGHDR and CDR2 is SFDVKD in the germline V gene. This CDR3 is 14 amino acids long. In DNA, the CDR3 is TGTGCCACCAGTGATTTCCGGATTAGCGATGAGCAGTTCTTC. Translation: CATSDFRISDEQFF.

This clonotype has more than one count but fewer than ten. The V and J genes are TRBV4-1 and TRBJ2-5; 7 nucleotides line up with TRBD1. Germline V gene lookup returns CDR1 MGHRA and CDR2 YSYEKL. The CDR3 contains 14 residues. V dropped 5 bases and J dropped 1; count of bases not matched to a gene: 4. The CDR3 DNA follows: TGCGCCAGCAGCAACCGGGACAGCCAAGAGACCCAGTACTTC. Its translation is CASSNRDSQETQYF.

The CDR3 spells CASSLTGIDSGNTIYF. The CDR3 nucleotides read TGTGCCAGCAGCCTAACAGGAATCGACTCTGGAAACACCATATATTTT. The chain couples TRBV7-2 to TRBJ1-3; maybe TRBD1 (5 bases). Germline V lookup: CDR1 SGHTA, CDR2 FQGNSA. Trimming left V 5 bases short and J 0 bases short, with 14 bases between. This CDR3 is built from 16 residues.

This chain links TRBV4-1 with TRBJ2-1, with 8 bases that match TRBD2. Germline V gene lookup returns CDR1 MGHRA and CDR2 YSYEKL. The CDR3 totals 19 residues. Trimming cost V 3 bases and J 3 bases; bases outside gene matches: 16. This CDR3 is CASSQPPLSAGGFYNEQFF. CDR3 nucleotide sequence: TGCGCCAGCAGCCAGCCCCCATTGTCTGCGGGGGGTTTCTACAATGAGCAGTTCTTC.

The rearrangement links TRBV20-1 to TRBJ2-1; a possible D gene is TRBD2 (5 bases). The CDR3 runs to 14 residues. Trimming stripped 1 base from V and 8 bases from J, with 15 bases between. CDR1 is DFQATT and CDR2 is SNEGSKA in the germline V gene (reference sequence). The CDR3 loop reads CSARGLRVGDEQFF. The CDR3 DNA reads TGCAGTGCTAGAGGTTTGAGGGTCGGGGATGAGCAGTTCTTC.

V and J are TRBV18 and TRBJ1-2; the D gene is possibly TRBD1 (5 bases). The V and J ends lost 4 bases and 7 bases respectively, with 16 bases between them. In germline, CDR1 is KGHSH, CDR2 LQKENI. The CDR3 extends over 14 amino acids. CDR3 loop: CASSQGPTLGGYTF. In nucleotides, the CDR3 is TGTGCCAGCTCACAGGGACCGACCCTCGGTGGCTACACCTTC.

V and J are TRBV27 and TRBJ1-5, with 9 bases lining up with TRBD1. The CDR3 sequence is 16 residues long. CDR1 is MNHEY and CDR2 is SMNVEV in the germline V gene (reference sequence). Losses at the gene ends were 4 bases for V and 6 bases for J; bases not matched to a gene: 10. CDR3 sequence: CASSSLTGGVGQPQHF. The CDR3 nucleotides read TGTGCCAGCAGTTCCCTTACAGGGGGCGTCGGTCAGCCCCAGCATTTT.

The chain employs TRBV12-3 or TRBV12-4 and TRBJ2-3; D remains unclear. This CDR3 contains 15 residues. Trimming left V 5 bases short and J 3 bases short, with 15 bases between. The DNA for the CDR3 is TGTGCCAGCAGTCCCGAAAAGTCAATTACAGATACGCAGTATTTT. Its translation is CASSPEKSITDTQYF.